The clone carrying this T cell receptor beta chain showed up many times. TCRdb processed the reads anew with MiXCR; each CDR3 protein has one entry. The repertoire consists of approximately 170,000 distinct CDR3 sequences, with approximately 15% occurring once and the leading ten covering more than 20%. This specimen comes from a study of T cell repertoires in cytomegalovirus infection. The receptor's source is a human donor in good health (CMV status not recorded). Some clones in this sample may be carry-over from other donors' samples. Sequenced sample: PBMCs.

CDR3 bases: TGTGCCAGCAGAAGAGGACTAGCGGGACTTAGCAACAATGAGCAGTTCTTC. Its protein is CASRRGLAGLSNNEQFF. The chain joins TRBV28 to TRBJ2-1, with 12 bases that match TRBD2. The CDR3 is 17 amino acids. Germline CDR1 MDHEN, CDR2 SYDVKM. Trimming took 6 bases from V and 5 from J; bases not matched to a gene: 11.